The rows below give T cell receptor beta chains drawn from one sample of a study of cytomegalovirus exposure and HLA in healthy donors. Sequencing used immunoSEQ multiplex PCR; TCRdb keeps in-frame clones, though not all of them. Of roughly 190,000 clones listed, 78% are singletons. Specimen: PBMCs. Source of these receptors: a woman in her thirties in good health and CMV-seropositive. Both conserved end residues are part of each CDR3. Fields, in order: CDR3 protein, CDR3 DNA, V gene, clone size, D gene, J gene. D genes are given only for firm matches. Only some rows state a clone size, as once, few, many or a class for expanded clones.

CDR3: CSVFNSGANVLTF
DNA: TGCAGCGTTTTTAACTCTGGGGCCAACGTCCTGACTTTC
V: TRBV29-1
size: NA
D: NA
J: TRBJ2-6

CDR3: CASSEVPGQGLTEAFF
DNA: TGTGCCAGCAGTGAAGTACCGGGACAGGGTCTCACTGAAGCTTTCTTT
V: TRBV6-1
size: NA
D: TRBD1
J: TRBJ1-1

CDR3: CASSVANRGGETQYF
DNA: TGTGCCAGCAGCGTAGCTAATCGAGGGGGAGAGACCCAGTACTTC
V: TRBV9
size: once
D: NA
J: TRBJ2-5

CDR3: CASSYGSGSYEQYF
DNA: TGTGCCAGCAGTTATGGTAGCGGTTCCTACGAGCAGTACTTC
V: TRBV6-6
size: NA
D: NA
J: TRBJ2-7

CDR3: CASSLQGIGNQPQHF
DNA: TGTGCCAGCAGCTTACAGGGTATCGGCAATCAGCCCCAGCATTTT
V: TRBV27
size: NA
D: NA
J: TRBJ1-5

CDR3: CASSEPNTPPLHF
DNA: TGTGCCAGCAGTGAGCCAAATACTCCACCCCTCCACTTT
V: TRBV2
size: NA
D: NA
J: TRBJ1-6

CDR3: CASGRTSGMAEQFF
DNA: TGTGCCAGCGGACGGACTAGCGGGATGGCCGAGCAGTTCTTC
V: TRBV11-3
size: NA
D: TRBD2
J: TRBJ2-1

CDR3: CASSMAGREQYF
DNA: TGTGCCAGTAGTATGGCGGGGCGCGAGCAGTACTTC
V: TRBV19
size: few
D: NA
J: TRBJ2-7

CDR3: CASSDLSVGTDTQYF
DNA: TGTGCCAGCAGCGACCTTAGCGTCGGCACAGATACGCAGTATTTT
V: TRBV7-9
size: NA
D: NA
J: TRBJ2-3

CDR3: CASSIRDTNSPLHF
DNA: TGTGCCAGCAGCATACGGGACACCAATTCACCCCTCCACTTT
V: TRBV9
size: NA
D: NA
J: TRBJ1-6

CDR3: CAWSGVRDYGYTF
DNA: TGTGCCTGGAGTGGTGTGAGGGACTATGGCTACACCTTC
V: TRBV30
size: few
D: NA
J: TRBJ1-2

CDR3: CASSLSSGYKGYTF
DNA: TGCGCCAGCAGCTTGTCGTCAGGTTACAAGGGCTACACCTTC
V: TRBV5-1
size: NA
D: NA
J: TRBJ1-2

CDR3: CASSSNPARGGDTQYF
DNA: TGCGCCAGCAGCTCCAACCCCGCCAGGGGCGGCGATACGCAGTATTTT
V: TRBV5-1
size: NA
D: NA
J: TRBJ2-3

CDR3: CASSSNFAGGSYNEQFF
DNA: TGTGCCAGCAGTTCCAACTTCGCGGGAGGCTCCTACAATGAGCAGTTCTTC
V: TRBV28
size: NA
D: TRBD2
J: TRBJ2-1

CDR3: CASSELMSSYNEQFF
DNA: TGTGCCAGCAGTGAATTAATGAGCTCCTACAATGAGCAGTTCTTC
V: TRBV2
size: NA
D: NA
J: TRBJ2-1

CDR3: CASSLESFVLTF
DNA: TGTGCCAGCAGCTTGGAATCTTTCGTCCTGACTTTC
V: TRBV5-5
size: NA
D: NA
J: TRBJ2-6

CDR3: CASSLTGPYGYTF
DNA: TGTGCCAGCAGCCTGACAGGGCCCTATGGCTACACCTTC
V: TRBV7-9
size: NA
D: TRBD1
J: TRBJ1-2

CDR3: CAISTSSPPTDTQYF
DNA: TGTGCCATCAGTACTTCTAGCCCGCCCACAGATACGCAGTATTTT
V: TRBV10-3
size: few
D: NA
J: TRBJ2-3

CDR3: CASSPTPGQGIGNTIYF
DNA: TGTGCCAGCAGCCCAACCCCGGGACAGGGGATTGGAAACACCATATATTTT
V: TRBV7-8
size: NA
D: TRBD1
J: TRBJ1-3

CDR3: CASSPGAGASSGTQYF
DNA: TGTGCCAGCAGCCCAGGTGCGGGGGCGTCGTCGGGGACCCAGTACTTC
V: TRBV7-9
size: NA
D: NA
J: TRBJ2-5

CDR3: CASSYSFGNTEAFF
DNA: TGTGCCAGCAGTTACTCCTTCGGGAACACTGAAGCTTTCTTT
V: TRBV6-6
size: NA
D: NA
J: TRBJ1-1

CDR3: CAWMRYSNEQFF
DNA: TGTGCCTGGATGCGGTATTCCAATGAGCAGTTCTTC
V: TRBV30
size: NA
D: NA
J: TRBJ2-1

CDR3: CASSVKRGQDYSNQPQHF
DNA: TGTGCCAGCAGTGTAAAGCGGGGACAGGACTATAGCAATCAGCCCCAGCATTTT
V: TRBV2
size: NA
D: TRBD1
J: TRBJ1-5

CDR3: CASSLRDSYEQYF
DNA: TGTGCCAGCAGTTTACGGGACTCCTACGAGCAGTACTTC
V: TRBV27
size: NA
D: NA
J: TRBJ2-7

CDR3: CASSLEVTGDYGYTF
DNA: TGTGCCAGCAGCTTGGAGGTGACAGGGGACTATGGCTACACCTTC
V: TRBV5-5
size: NA
D: TRBD1
J: TRBJ1-2

CDR3: CASSTSTGLNSYEQYF
DNA: TGTGCCAGCAGCACCTCGACAGGCCTAAACTCCTACGAGCAGTACTTC
V: TRBV27
size: NA
D: NA
J: TRBJ2-7

CDR3: CASSDPTGGTRNEQYF
DNA: TGTGCCAGCAGCGATCCAACTGGGGGGACTCGAAACGAGCAGTACTTC
V: TRBV2
size: NA
D: NA
J: TRBJ2-7

CDR3: CATHLGGQPQHF
DNA: TGTGCCACCCACCTGGGGGGGCAGCCCCAGCATTTT
V: TRBV28
size: NA
D: NA
J: TRBJ1-5

CDR3: CATSRDRLAVSTDTQYF
DNA: TGTGCCACCAGCAGAGATCGACTAGCCGTAAGCACAGATACGCAGTATTTT
V: TRBV15
size: NA
D: TRBD2
J: TRBJ2-3

CDR3: CASSREAQVVWPQHF
DNA: TGCGCCAGCAGCCGGGAGGCCCAGGTGGTGTGGCCCCAGCATTTT
V: TRBV4-1
size: NA
D: NA
J: TRBJ1-5

CDR3: CASSNTGCGFF
DNA: TGTGCCAGCAGCAATACAGGCTGTGGCTTCTTC
V: TRBV21-1
size: once
D: NA
J: TRBJ1-2

CDR3: CASSPGQSYEQYF
DNA: TGTGCCAGCAGCCCAGGACAGTCCTACGAGCAGTACTTC
V: TRBV7-3
size: NA
D: NA
J: TRBJ2-7

CDR3: CASSLAAGAYNEQFF
DNA: TGTGCCAGCAGCTTGGCCGCGGGAGCCTACAATGAGCAGTTCTTC
V: TRBV5-4
size: NA
D: TRBD2
J: TRBJ2-1

CDR3: CASSLSVGGGETQYF
DNA: TGTGCCAGCAGCTTATCGGTGGGAGGAGGAGAGACCCAGTACTTC
V: TRBV7-2
size: few
D: NA
J: TRBJ2-5

CDR3: CASSLRRQSDQGTEAFF
DNA: TGTGCCAGCAGCTTGCGAAGACAGTCTGATCAGGGCACTGAAGCTTTCTTT
V: TRBV5-6
size: once
D: NA
J: TRBJ1-1

CDR3: CASSAPGLRAEAFF
DNA: TGTGCCAGCAGTGCACCGGGACTAAGGGCTGAAGCTTTCTTT
V: TRBV25-1
size: NA
D: NA
J: TRBJ1-1

CDR3: CASSLGVNSPLHF
DNA: TGTGCCAGCTCCTTGGGAGTGAATTCACCCCTCCACTTT
V: TRBV6-1
size: few
D: NA
J: TRBJ1-6

CDR3: CASSLGVAGETQYF
DNA: TGTGCCAGCAGCTTAGGGGTGGCCGGGGAGACCCAGTACTTC
V: TRBV7-2
size: NA
D: NA
J: TRBJ2-5

CDR3: CASSLAGDSYEQYF
DNA: TGTGCCAGCAGTCTAGCGGGAGATTCCTACGAGCAGTACTTC
V: TRBV7-6
size: NA
D: TRBD2
J: TRBJ2-7

CDR3: CASSLKAGGRTGELFF
DNA: TGTGCCAGCAGCTTAAAAGCGGGGGGGAGAACCGGGGAGCTGTTTTTT
V: TRBV7-2
size: NA
D: TRBD2
J: TRBJ2-2

CDR3: CASSPPDRAPPETQYF
DNA: TGTGCCAGCAGCCCCCCGGACAGGGCTCCCCCAGAGACCCAGTACTTC
V: TRBV11-3
size: NA
D: TRBD1
J: TRBJ2-5

CDR3: CASSSGLAGRGYNEQFF
DNA: TGCGCCAGCAGCTCCGGACTAGCGGGACGGGGTTACAATGAGCAGTTCTTC
V: TRBV5-1
size: NA
D: TRBD2
J: TRBJ2-1

CDR3: CATSPKGRVQKAFF
DNA: TGTGCCACCAGCCCTAAGGGCAGGGTACAAAAAGCTTTCTTT
V: TRBV15
size: once
D: NA
J: TRBJ1-1

CDR3: CASSLSGGGGNEQFF
DNA: TGTGCCAGCAGTTTATCGGGCGGGGGGGGCAATGAGCAGTTCTTC
V: TRBV27
size: NA
D: TRBD2
J: TRBJ2-1

CDR3: CASSEGRLGGEKLFF
DNA: TGTGCCAGCAGTGAGGGCAGGCTGGGAGGGGAAAAACTGTTTTTT
V: TRBV2
size: few
D: NA
J: TRBJ1-4

CDR3: CASSEVIAGAQETQYF
DNA: TGCGCCAGCAGCGAGGTCATAGCGGGGGCCCAAGAGACCCAGTACTTC
V: TRBV5-1
size: NA
D: TRBD2
J: TRBJ2-5

CDR3: CAWSASGGETQYF
DNA: TGTGCCTGGAGTGCATCCGGGGGGGAAACCCAGTACTTC
V: TRBV30
size: NA
D: TRBD2
J: TRBJ2-5

CDR3: CATSRAGTGTYTEAFF
DNA: TGTGCCACCAGCAGAGCAGGGACAGGGACGTACACTGAAGCTTTCTTT
V: TRBV15
size: NA
D: TRBD1
J: TRBJ1-1